This TCR beta chain was profiled in a study of graft-versus-host responses after intestinal transplantation. For the study at large: Grafts that recipients had were multivisceral, liver-intestinal, or isolated intestinal transplants. Anti-thymocyte globulin induction was given to all recipients, followed by tacrolimus and steroids for 2 to 4 years.

The CDR3 runs 11 residues. V was cut by 7 bases and J by 3 bases, with 6 bases left in between. Germline lookup yields CDR1 SNHLY and CDR2 FYNNEI. Graft-derived tissue was subjected to processing to liberate intraepithelial and lamina propria lymphocytes. Of note for this clone: What it binds is unknown.

The study's findings and limits: Graft-versus-host to host-versus-graft clonal ratios in allografts were high in patients with graft-donor T cell macrochimerism.

Repertoires were generated with immunoSEQ multiplex PCR, while TCRdb's copy carries only in-frame clones and drops some. The profile shows fewer than 15,000 clones, 70% of them singletons. This clonotype was sampled from a human patient who received an intestinal transplant, so some T cells may come from the graft donor. The sample here was ileum tissue, taken around 99 weeks after intestinal transplantation. V is TRBV2 and J is TRBJ1-2; no reliable D call. In nucleotides, the CDR3 is TGTGCCAGCACGAGGGACTATGGCTACACCTTC. Protein sequence: CASTRDYGYTF.